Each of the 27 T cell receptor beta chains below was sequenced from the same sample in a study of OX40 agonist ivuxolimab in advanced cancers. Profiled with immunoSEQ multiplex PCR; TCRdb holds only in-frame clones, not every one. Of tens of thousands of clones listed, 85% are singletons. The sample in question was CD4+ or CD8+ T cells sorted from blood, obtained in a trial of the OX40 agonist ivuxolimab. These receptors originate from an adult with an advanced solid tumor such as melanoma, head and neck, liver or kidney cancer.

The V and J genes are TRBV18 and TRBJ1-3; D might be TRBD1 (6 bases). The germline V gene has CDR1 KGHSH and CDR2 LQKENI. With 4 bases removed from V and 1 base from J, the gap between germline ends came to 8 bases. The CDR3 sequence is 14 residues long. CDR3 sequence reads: CASSLQGSGNTIYF. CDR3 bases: TGTGCCAGCTCACTCCAGGGGTCTGGAAACACCATATATTTT. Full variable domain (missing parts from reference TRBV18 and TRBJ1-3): NAGVMQNPRHLVRRRGQEARLRCSPMKGHSHVYWYRQLPEEGLKFMVYLQKENIIDESGMPKERFSAEFPKEGPSILRIQQVVRGDSAAYFCASSLQGSGNTIYFGEGSWLTVV.

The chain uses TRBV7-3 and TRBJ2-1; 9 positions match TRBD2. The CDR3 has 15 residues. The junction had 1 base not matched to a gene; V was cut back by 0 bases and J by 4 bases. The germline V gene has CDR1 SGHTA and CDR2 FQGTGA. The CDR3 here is CASSLTSGGYNEQFF. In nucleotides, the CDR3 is TGTGCCAGCAGCTTAACTAGCGGGGGTTACAATGAGCAGTTCTTC.

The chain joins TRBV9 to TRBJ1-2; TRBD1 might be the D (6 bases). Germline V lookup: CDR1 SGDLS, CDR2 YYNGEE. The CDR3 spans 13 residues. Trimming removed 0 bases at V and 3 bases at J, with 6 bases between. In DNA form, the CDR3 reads TGTGCCAGCAGCGTAGAGGGGGACTATGGCTACACCTTC. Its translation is CASSVEGDYGYTF.

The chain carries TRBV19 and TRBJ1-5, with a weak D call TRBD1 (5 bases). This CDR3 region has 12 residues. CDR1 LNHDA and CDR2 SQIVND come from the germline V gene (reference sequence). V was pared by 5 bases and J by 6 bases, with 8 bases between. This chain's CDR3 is CASSAGSQPQHF. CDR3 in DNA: TGTGCCAGTAGTGCAGGGAGTCAGCCCCAGCATTTT.

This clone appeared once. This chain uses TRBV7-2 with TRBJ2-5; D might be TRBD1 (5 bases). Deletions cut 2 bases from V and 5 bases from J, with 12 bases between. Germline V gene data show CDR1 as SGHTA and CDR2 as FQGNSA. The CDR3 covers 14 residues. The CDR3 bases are TGTGCCAGCAGCTTAAGATGGACATCTGAGACCCAGTACTTC. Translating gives CASSLRWTSETQYF.

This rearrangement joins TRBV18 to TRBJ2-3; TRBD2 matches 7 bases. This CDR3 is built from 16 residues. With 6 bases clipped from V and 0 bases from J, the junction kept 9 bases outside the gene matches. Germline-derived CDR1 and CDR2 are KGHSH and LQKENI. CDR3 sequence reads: CASSPISGLSTDTQYF. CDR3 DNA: TGTGCCAGCTCTCCCATTAGCGGGCTTAGCACAGATACGCAGTATTTT.

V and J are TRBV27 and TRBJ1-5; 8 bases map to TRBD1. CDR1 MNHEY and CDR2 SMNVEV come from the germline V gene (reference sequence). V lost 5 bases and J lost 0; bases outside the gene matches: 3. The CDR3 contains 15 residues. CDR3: CASSLGQGSNQPQHF. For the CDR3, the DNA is TGTGCCAGCAGTCTCGGACAGGGTAGCAATCAGCCCCAGCATTTT.

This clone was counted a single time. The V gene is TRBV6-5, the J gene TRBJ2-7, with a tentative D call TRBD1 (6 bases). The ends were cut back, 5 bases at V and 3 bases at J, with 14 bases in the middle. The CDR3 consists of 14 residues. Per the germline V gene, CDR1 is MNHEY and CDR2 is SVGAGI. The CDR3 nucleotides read TGTGCCAGCAGTCCGGGACACCAGATCTACGAGCAGTACTTC. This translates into CASSPGHQIYEQYF.

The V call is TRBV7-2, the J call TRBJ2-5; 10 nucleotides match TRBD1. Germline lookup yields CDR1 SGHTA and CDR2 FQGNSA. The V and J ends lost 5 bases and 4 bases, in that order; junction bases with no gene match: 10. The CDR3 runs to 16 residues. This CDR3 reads CASSPRDRGLGETQYF. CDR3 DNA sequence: TGTGCCAGCAGCCCTAGGGACAGGGGCCTTGGAGAGACCCAGTACTTC.

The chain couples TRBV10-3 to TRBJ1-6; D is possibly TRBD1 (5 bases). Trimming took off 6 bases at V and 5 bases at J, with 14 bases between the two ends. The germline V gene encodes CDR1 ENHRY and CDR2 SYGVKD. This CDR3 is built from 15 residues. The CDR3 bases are TGTGCCATCAGGGGGGATTGGGGGGATAATTCACCCCTCCACTTT. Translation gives CAIRGDWGDNSPLHF.

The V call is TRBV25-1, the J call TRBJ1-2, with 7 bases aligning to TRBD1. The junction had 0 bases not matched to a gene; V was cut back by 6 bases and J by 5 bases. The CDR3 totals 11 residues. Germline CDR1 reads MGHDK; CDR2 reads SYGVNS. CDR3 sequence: CASSRGYGYTF. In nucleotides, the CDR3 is TGTGCCAGCAGCAGGGGGTATGGCTACACCTTC.

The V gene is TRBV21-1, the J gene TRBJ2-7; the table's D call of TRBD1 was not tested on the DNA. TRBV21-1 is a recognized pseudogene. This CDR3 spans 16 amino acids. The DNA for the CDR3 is TGTGCCAGCAGCTACTCCGGGACAGGGGGCCCCTACGAGCAGTACTTC. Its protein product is CASSYSGTGGPYEQYF.

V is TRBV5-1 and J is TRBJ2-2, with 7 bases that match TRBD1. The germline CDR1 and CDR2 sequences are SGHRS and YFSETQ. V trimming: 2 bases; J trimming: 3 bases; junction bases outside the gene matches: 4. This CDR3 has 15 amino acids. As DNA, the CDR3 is TGCGCCAGCAGCTTACAGGGGATTGACACCGGGGAGCTGTTTTTT. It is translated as CASSLQGIDTGELFF.

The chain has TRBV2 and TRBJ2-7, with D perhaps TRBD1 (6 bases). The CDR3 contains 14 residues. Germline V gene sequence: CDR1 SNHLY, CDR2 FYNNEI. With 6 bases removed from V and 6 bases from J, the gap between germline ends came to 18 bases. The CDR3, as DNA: TGTGCCAGCAGGGGGGCGACGGGGAAAGGCGAGCAGTACTTC. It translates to CASRGATGKGEQYF.

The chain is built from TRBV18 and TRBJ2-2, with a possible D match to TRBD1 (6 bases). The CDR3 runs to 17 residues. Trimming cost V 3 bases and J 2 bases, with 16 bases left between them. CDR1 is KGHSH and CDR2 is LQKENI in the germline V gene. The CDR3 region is CASSPGFGQTNTGELFF. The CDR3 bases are TGTGCCAGCTCACCGGGTTTTGGACAGACCAACACCGGGGAGCTGTTTTTT. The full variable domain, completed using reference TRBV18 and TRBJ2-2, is NAGVMQNPRHLVRRRGQEARLRCSPMKGHSHVYWYRQLPEEGLKFMVYLQKENIIDESGMPKERFSAEFPKEGPSILRIQQVVRGDSAAYFCASSPGFGQTNTGELFFGEGSRLTVL.

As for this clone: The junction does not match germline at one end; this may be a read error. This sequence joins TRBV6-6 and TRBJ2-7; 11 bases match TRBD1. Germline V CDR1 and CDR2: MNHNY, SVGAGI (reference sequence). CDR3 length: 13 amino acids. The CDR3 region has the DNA TGTGCCAGCAGTTACTTGGGACAGGGGGAGCCGTACTTC. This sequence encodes CASSYLGQGEPYF.

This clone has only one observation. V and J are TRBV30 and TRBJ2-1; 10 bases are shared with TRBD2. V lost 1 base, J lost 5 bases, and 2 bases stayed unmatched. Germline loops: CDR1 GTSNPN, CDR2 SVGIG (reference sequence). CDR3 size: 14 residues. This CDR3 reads CAWSGLAGDNEQFF. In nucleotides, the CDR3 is TGTGCCTGGAGTGGACTAGCGGGCGACAATGAGCAGTTCTTC.

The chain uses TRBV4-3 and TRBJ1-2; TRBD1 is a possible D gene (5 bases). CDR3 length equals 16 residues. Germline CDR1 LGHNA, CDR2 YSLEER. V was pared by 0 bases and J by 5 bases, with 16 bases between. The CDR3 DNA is TGCGCCAGCAGCCAAGATAACAGGCTTTCTCTTTATGGCTACACCTTC. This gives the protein CASSQDNRLSLYGYTF.

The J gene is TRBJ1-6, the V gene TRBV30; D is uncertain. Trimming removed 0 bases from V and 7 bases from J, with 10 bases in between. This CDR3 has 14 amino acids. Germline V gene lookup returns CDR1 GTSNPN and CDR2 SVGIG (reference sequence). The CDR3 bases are TGTGCCTGGAGTGTACCGACGGGAAATTCACCCCTCCACTTT. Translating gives CAWSVPTGNSPLHF.

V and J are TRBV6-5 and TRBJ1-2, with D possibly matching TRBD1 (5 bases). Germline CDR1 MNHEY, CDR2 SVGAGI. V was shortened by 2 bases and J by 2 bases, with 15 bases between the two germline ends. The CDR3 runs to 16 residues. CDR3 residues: CASSYASWGANYGYTF. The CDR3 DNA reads TGTGCCAGCAGTTACGCTAGTTGGGGCGCAAACTATGGCTACACCTTC.

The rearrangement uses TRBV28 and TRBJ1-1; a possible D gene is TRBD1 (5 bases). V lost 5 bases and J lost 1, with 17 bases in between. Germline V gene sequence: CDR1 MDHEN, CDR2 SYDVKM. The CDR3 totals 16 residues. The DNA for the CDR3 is TGTGCCAGCAGTCCCGGTATCCGGAGGGGGAACACTGAAGCTTTCTTT. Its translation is CASSPGIRRGNTEAFF.

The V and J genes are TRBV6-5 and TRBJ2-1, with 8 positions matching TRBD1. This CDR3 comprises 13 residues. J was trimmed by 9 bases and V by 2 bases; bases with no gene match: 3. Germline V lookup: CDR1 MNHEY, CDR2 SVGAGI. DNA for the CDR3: TGTGCCAGCAGTTACGGGGACAGGCTTGAGCAGTTCTTC. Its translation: CASSYGDRLEQFF.

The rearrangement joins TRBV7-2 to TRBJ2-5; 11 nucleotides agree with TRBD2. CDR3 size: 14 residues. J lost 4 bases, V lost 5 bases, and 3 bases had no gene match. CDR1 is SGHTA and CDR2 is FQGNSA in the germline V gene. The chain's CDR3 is CASSPGLAAETQYF. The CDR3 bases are TGTGCCAGCAGCCCGGGACTAGCGGCAGAGACCCAGTACTTC.

The CDR3 coding sequence is TGCGCCAGCAGCCAAGATATGACTAGACGCAGCACCGGGGAGCTGTTTTTT. Its translation: CASSQDMTRRSTGELFF. The chain recombines TRBV4-3 with TRBJ2-2, with D possibly being TRBD2 (6 bases). Looked up from germline, CDR1 is LGHNA and CDR2 is YSLEER. V was trimmed by 0 bases and J by 4 bases, leaving 15 bases between them. This CDR3 is built from 17 residues.

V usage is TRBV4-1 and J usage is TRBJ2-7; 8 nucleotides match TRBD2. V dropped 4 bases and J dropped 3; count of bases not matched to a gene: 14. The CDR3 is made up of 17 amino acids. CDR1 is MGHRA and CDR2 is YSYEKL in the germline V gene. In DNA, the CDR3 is TGCGCCAGCAGCCCCCGGGGGGGCGGGGATATCCTCTACGAGCAGTACTTC. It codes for CASSPRGGGDILYEQYF.

The CDR3 nucleotides read TGTGCCAGCAGCGCCACTAGCGGGGGGGCATCCTACAATGAGCAGTTCTTC. Amino acid sequence: CASSATSGGASYNEQFF. The gene calls are TRBV5-4 and TRBJ2-1; 13 positions match TRBD2. CDR3 size: 17 residues. Germline-derived CDR1 and CDR2 are SGHNT and YYREEE (reference sequence). With 4 bases clipped from V and 1 base from J, the junction kept 5 bases outside the gene matches.

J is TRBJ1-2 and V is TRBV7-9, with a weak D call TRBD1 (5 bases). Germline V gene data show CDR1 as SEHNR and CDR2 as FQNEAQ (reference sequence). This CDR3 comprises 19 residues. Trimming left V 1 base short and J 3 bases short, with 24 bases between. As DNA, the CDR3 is TGTGCCAGCAGCTTAGAAGTCTGGACACTAGGAAGGGCGGACTATGGCTACACCTTC. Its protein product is CASSLEVWTLGRADYGYTF.